The 5 T cell receptor beta chains below all came from one sample that was sequenced in a study of post-analysis software for immune sequencing data. General study results and limits: Compared with controls, patients had more of about 5 TRBV segments, including TRBV5-6, TRBV5-1 and TRBV20-1.

Antigens for these TCRs are unknown. Prepared TCR beta cDNA libraries contained unique molecular identifiers. TCRdb ran MiXCR on the PCR reads and lists one entry per CDR3 protein. Of about 190,000 distinct CDR3 sequences in the sample, approximately 28% are singletons; the top ten hold 3% to 4%. The specimen was blood. The source is a girl aged 2-17 years with multiple sclerosis.

This clonotype was counted at least ten times. The rearrangement links TRBV13 to TRBJ2-7; possibly TRBD2 for D (6 bases). Germline CDR1 reads PRHDT; CDR2 reads FYEKMQ (reference sequence). V was cut by 0 bases and J by 1 base, with 10 bases left in between. The length of the CDR3 is 15 residues. In DNA form, the CDR3 reads TGTGCCAGCAGCTTAGGTCGGGGAGGATCCTACGAGCAGTACTTC. Translating it yields CASSLGRGGSYEQYF.

This CDR3 reads CASSPNINEQFF. Written as DNA, the CDR3 is TGTGCCAGCTCCCCGAACATCAATGAGCAGTTCTTC. The rearrangement links TRBV18 to TRBJ2-1; D not certain. V gave up 6 bases and J gave up 6 bases, with 9 bases separating them. The germline V gene has CDR1 KGHSH and CDR2 LQKENI. The CDR3 has 12 amino acids.

This clonotype was found a few times. The chain has TRBV6-4 and TRBJ2-3; 11 bases agree with TRBD2. The CDR3 covers 16 residues. Germline CDR1 reads MRHNA; CDR2 reads SNTAGT. Germline trimming cut 0 bases from V and 6 bases from J; bases unmatched to any gene: 5. CDR3 nucleotides: TGTGCCAGCAGTGACTCGGCTAGCGGGGGGTCTGATACGCAGTATTTT. Residues: CASSDSASGGSDTQYF.

The chain joins TRBV28 to TRBJ2-3; 10 bases match TRBD1. The CDR3 totals 17 residues. CDR1 is MDHEN, CDR2 SYDVKM, per germline. Germline trimming cut 2 bases from V and 2 bases from J; bases unmatched to any gene: 7. The CDR3: CASSLPLTGGYTDTQYF. Here the CDR3 DNA reads TGTGCCAGCAGTTTACCCCTGACAGGGGGCTACACAGATACGCAGTATTTT.

This clonotype was seen at least ten times. The J gene is TRBJ1-4, the V gene TRBV29-1; weak D call: TRBD1 (6 bases). The germline gives CDR1 SQVTM, CDR2 ANQGSEA. There are 12 residues in the CDR3. V was cut by 7 bases and J by 10 bases, with 16 bases left in between. DNA for the CDR3: TGCAGCGGGGGGGCCTGGGACGGAAAACTGTTTTTT. Translation: CSGGAWDGKLFF.